This T cell receptor beta chain was found in a study of cytomegalovirus exposure and HLA in healthy donors. Amplification used 60 Vbeta primers and 13 Jbeta primers. Original processing methods: Around 9.9 million shared chains were among the approximately 87 million unique TCR beta chains that a later analysis counted. This table comes from immunoSEQ multiplex PCR, and its TCRdb copy is limited to in-frame clones, with some not included. V and J calls and clone size are copied from that table; D and trimming were computed from the DNA. The table shows around 170,000 clones, with roughly 83% occurring only once. Germline-derived CDR1 and CDR2 are GTSNPN and SVGIG (reference sequence). V lost 1 base, J lost 3 bases, and 2 bases stayed unmatched. The CDR3 is made up of 15 amino acids. Although they were nominally healthy when sampled, donors likely had unrecorded immune exposures.

The genes are TRBV30 and TRBJ2-5; 13 nucleotides align to TRBD2. Material: PBMCs. The receptor's source is a woman under 30 in good health and CMV-seronegative. CDR3 coding DNA: TGTGCCTGGAGTGCGGGACTAGCGGGGAAAGAGACCCAGTACTTC. It encodes CAWSAGLAGKETQYF.